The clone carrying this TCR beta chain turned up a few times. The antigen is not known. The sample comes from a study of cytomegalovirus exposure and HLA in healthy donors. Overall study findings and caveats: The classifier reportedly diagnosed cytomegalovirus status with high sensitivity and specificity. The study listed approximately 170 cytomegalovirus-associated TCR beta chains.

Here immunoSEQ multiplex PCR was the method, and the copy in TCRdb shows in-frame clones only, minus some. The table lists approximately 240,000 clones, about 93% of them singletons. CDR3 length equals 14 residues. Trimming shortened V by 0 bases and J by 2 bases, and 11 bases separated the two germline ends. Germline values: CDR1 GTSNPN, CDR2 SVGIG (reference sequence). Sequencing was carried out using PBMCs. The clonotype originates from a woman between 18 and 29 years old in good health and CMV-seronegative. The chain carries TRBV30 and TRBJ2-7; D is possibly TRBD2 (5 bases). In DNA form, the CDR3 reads TGTGCCTGGAGTGTAACTGGGAGAACCTACGAGCAGTACTTC. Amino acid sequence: CAWSVTGRTYEQYF.